The rows below give T cell receptor beta chains drawn from one sample of a study of T cell responses to AZD1222 COVID-19 vaccine. Clones were read by immunoSEQ multiplex PCR, and TCRdb kept only the in-frame ones, dropping some. The data show 90,000 to 150,000 clones, approximately 88% seen once. The source was peripheral blood, collected on day 0 of AZD1222 vaccination. Receptors originate from an adult in good health. Each CDR3 is given with its conserved first and last residue. A D gene is named only where the DNA matches it firmly. Size is omitted from some rows. Given values are once, few, many or a class for expanded clones.

>TRBJ1-3|16|TRBV7-2|NA|NA
CASSLQQLPGGNTIYF
TGTGCCAGCAGCTTGCAACAGCTCCCAGGCGGAAACACCATATATTTT
>TRBJ1-2|12|TRBV29-1|NA|few
CSAVGAVRGYTF
TGCAGCGCAGTCGGGGCAGTACGGGGCTACACCTTC
>TRBJ2-3|14|TRBV7-2|TRBD1|NA
CASSLGTVTDTQYF
TGTGCCAGCAGCTTGGGGACAGTCACAGATACGCAGTATTTT
>TRBJ2-1|15|TRBV24-1|TRBD2|NA
CATSDGTSGGNEQFF
TGTGCCACCAGTGACGGGACTAGCGGGGGCAATGAGCAGTTCTTC
>TRBJ1-4|14|TRBV5-5|TRBD1|NA
CASSLGGLDEKLFF
TGTGCCAGCAGTCTAGGGGGCTTGGATGAAAAACTGTTTTTT
>TRBJ1-1|15|TRBV6-1|NA|NA
CASSEAPDTNTEAFF
TGTGCCAGCAGTGAAGCCCCAGACACGAACACTGAAGCTTTCTTT
>TRBJ1-1|13|TRBV5-1|NA|NA
CASTDLMNTEAFF
TGCGCCAGCACGGATCTGATGAACACTGAAGCTTTCTTT
>TRBJ1-6|16|TRBV27|TRBD1|NA
CASSSPWSGGRSPLHF
TGTGCCAGCAGTTCACCTTGGTCAGGGGGCAGGTCACCCCTCCACTTT
>TRBJ2-7|15|TRBV4-1|TRBD1|NA
CASSQGGTGHYEQYF
TGCGCCAGCAGCCAAGGAGGGACAGGGCATTACGAGCAGTACTTC
>TRBJ1-1|12|TRBV9|TRBD1|NA
CASSGDRPEAFF
TGTGCCAGCAGCGGGGACAGGCCCGAAGCTTTCTTT
>TRBJ2-2|13|TRBV24-1|NA|NA
CATGGPNTGELFF
TGTGCCACCGGGGGACCGAACACCGGGGAGCTGTTTTTT
>TRBJ2-2|19|TRBV3-1/TRBV3-2|TRBD2|NA
CASSQGGLAGGRDTGELFF
TGTGCCAGCAGCCAAGGTGGCCTAGCGGGGGGCCGTGACACCGGGGAGCTGTTTTTT
>TRBJ1-5|20|TRBV19|NA|NA
CASSMKGGRGKNLSNQPQHF
TGTGCCAGTAGTATGAAGGGGGGCAGAGGAAAGAACCTTAGCAATCAGCCCCAGCATTTT
>TRBJ2-1|15|TRBV2|TRBD2|NA
CASLGTSGVLNEQFF
TGTGCCAGCCTGGGGACTAGCGGGGTTTTGAATGAGCAGTTCTTC
>TRBJ2-1|18|TRBV24-1|TRBD2|NA
CATSDLTSGGPIYNEQFF
TGTGCCACCAGTGACCTAACTAGCGGGGGACCCATTTACAATGAGCAGTTCTTC
>TRBJ2-2|17|TRBV24-1|NA|NA
CATSDLDRLGRTGELFF
TGTGCCACCAGTGATTTGGACCGTTTGGGGCGAACCGGGGAGCTGTTTTTT
>TRBJ2-1|12|TRBV7-2|NA|few
CASRTDLYEQFF
TGTGCCAGCAGGACCGACCTCTATGAGCAGTTCTTC
>TRBJ2-7|15|TRBV28|TRBD2|few
CASSTQVAGGYEQYF
TGTGCCAGCAGTACCCAAGTGGCGGGGGGCTACGAGCAGTACTTC
>TRBJ1-5|15|TRBV4-3|NA|NA
CASSQESWGNQPQHF
TGCGCCAGCAGCCAAGAAAGCTGGGGAAATCAGCCCCAGCATTTT
>TRBJ2-1|15|TRBV7-3|NA|NA
CASSWGHSAYNEQFF
TGTGCCAGCAGCTGGGGACACAGCGCTTACAATGAGCAGTTCTTC
>TRBJ1-5|15|TRBV6-5|NA|NA
CATLSGGHNNQPQHF
TGTGCCACTTTGTCGGGGGGGCATAACAATCAGCCCCAGCATTTT
>TRBJ1-5|16|TRBV19|NA|NA
CASSSRILQSNQPQHF
TGTGCCAGTAGCTCCCGGATTTTGCAAAGCAATCAGCCCCAGCATTTT
>TRBJ2-1|15|TRBV28|NA|NA
CASRGRASSYNEQFF
TGTGCCAGCAGGGGGCGGGCGAGCTCCTACAATGAGCAGTTCTTC
>TRBJ1-1|14|TRBV5-4|TRBD1|NA
CASSLATGYTEAFF
TGTGCCAGCAGCTTGGCGACAGGGTACACTGAAGCTTTCTTT